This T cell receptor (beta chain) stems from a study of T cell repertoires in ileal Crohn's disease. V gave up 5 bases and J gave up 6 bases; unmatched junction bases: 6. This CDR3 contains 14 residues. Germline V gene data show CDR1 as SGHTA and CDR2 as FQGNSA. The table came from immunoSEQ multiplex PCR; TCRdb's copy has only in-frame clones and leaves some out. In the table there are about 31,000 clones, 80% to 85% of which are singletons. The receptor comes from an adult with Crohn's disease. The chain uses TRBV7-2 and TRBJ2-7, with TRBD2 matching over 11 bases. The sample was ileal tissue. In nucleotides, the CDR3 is TGTGCCAGCAGCGCTAGCGGGGGGCGGGCCGAGCAGTACTTC. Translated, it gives CASSASGGRAEQYF.